This TCR beta chain was found in a study of cytomegalovirus exposure and HLA in healthy donors. Both 60 Vbeta primers and 13 Jbeta primers went into the PCR. Repertoires were generated with immunoSEQ multiplex PCR, while TCRdb's copy carries only in-frame clones and drops some. The data show 65,000 to 75,000 clones, 65% to 70% seen once. Source material: PBMCs. The receptor was isolated from a woman in her twenties or thirties in good health and CMV-seronegative.

CDR3 in amino acids: CASSIWAADNEKLFF. CDR3 in DNA: TGTGCCAGTAGTATTTGGGCAGCCGATAATGAAAAACTGTTTTTT. The chain recombines TRBV19 with TRBJ1-4, with no clear D. The length of the CDR3 is 15 residues. Germline V gene data show CDR1 as LNHDA and CDR2 as SQIVND (reference sequence). V was cut by 3 bases and J by 4 bases, with 12 bases left in between.